This T cell receptor (beta chain) stems from a study of T cell responses to AZD1222 COVID-19 vaccine. The trim removed 4 bases at V and 10 bases at J, leaving 12 bases unmatched. The CDR3 runs to 17 residues. Looked up from germline, CDR1 is SGDLS and CDR2 is YYNGEE. Whole-study findings and limits: Donors, mostly white British, included more females; clonal diversity was possibly underestimated.

About this clone: Antigen specificity is unknown.

Method: immunoSEQ multiplex PCR; TCRdb's copy keeps in-frame clones and lacks some. Altogether 95,000 to 120,000 clones are present, around 90% being singletons, with the ten largest covering roughly 3%. The sequence derives from an adult in good health. The starting material was peripheral blood, obtained on day 0 of MenACWY control vaccination. The chain is built from TRBV9 and TRBJ1-6, with 12 positions matching TRBD1. This CDR3 reads CASSTRAGQGAGSPLHF. In nucleotides, the CDR3 is TGTGCCAGCAGCACCCGCGCGGGACAGGGGGCCGGATCACCCCTCCACTTT.